The entry below describes one T cell receptor (beta chain). What it recognizes is unknown. The record originates from a study of OX40 agonist ivuxolimab in advanced cancers. About the study: The patients received ivuxolimab by intravenous route every 2 weeks at 0.01 to 10 mg/kg. One hepatocellular carcinoma and a couple of cutaneous melanoma patients partially responded. Points from the study as a whole: More expanded clones were found, on average, in CD8+ than in CD4+ T cells.

Data came from immunoSEQ multiplex PCR; TCRdb stores just in-frame clones and leaves some out. In the table there are 30,000 to 45,000 clones, more than 75% of which are singletons. Patients with autoimmune history or systemic immunosuppression were excluded. The sample in question was CD4+ or CD8+ T cells sorted from blood, obtained in a trial of the OX40 agonist ivuxolimab. This TCR was sampled from an adult with an advanced solid tumor such as melanoma, head and neck, liver or kidney cancer.

The CDR3 reads CATVGTEAFF. CDR3 DNA sequence: TGTGCCACCGTGGGGACGGAAGCTTTCTTT. V usage is TRBV27 and J usage is TRBJ1-1, with D perhaps TRBD1 (5 bases). V shed 10 bases and J shed 8 bases, with 11 bases lying between them. The CDR3 is made up of 10 amino acids. Germline-derived CDR1 and CDR2 are MNHEY and SMNVEV (reference sequence).